This TCR beta chain comes out of a study of blood T cell repertoires in COVID-19. Across the study: COVID-19 samples from acute and convalescent phases originated in the United States, Italy and Spain. Sources were T cells, B-cell-depleted T cells, or PBMCs; the material itself was cDNA or gDNA.

J was trimmed by 5 bases and V by 4 bases; bases with no gene match: 7. This CDR3 has 15 residues. Germline assignment: CDR1 SGHDT and CDR2 YYEEEE. Study processing details: Cell counts per sample came from amplifying reference gene primers. Data came from immunoSEQ multiplex PCR; TCRdb stores just in-frame clones and leaves some out. D and trimming were read from the DNA, whereas the V and J calls and clone size are those reported in that table. Among some 140,000 clones, about 86% were seen once, and the ten largest hold approximately 32%. The sequence derives from a woman aged 55 to 70 with acute or convalescent COVID-19. J is TRBJ2-7 and V is TRBV5-6, with TRBD1 matching 12 bases. The sequenced sample consisted of peripheral blood. DNA of the CDR3: TGTGCCAGCAGCCTGAGGGACAGGGGGCGCGACGAGCAGTACTTC. Its protein is CASSLRDRGRDEQYF.